These 12 T cell receptor beta chains share one sample of origin, sequenced in a study of shared clonotypes between healthy human individuals. Profiling relied on immunoSEQ multiplex PCR, and the TCRdb table lists in-frame clones only, not all of them. The sample holds around 1.5 million clones, 95% to 99% seen once. The sequenced sample was naive CD4+ T cells sorted from blood. Stated subset: CD45RA+ positively selected. The receptors were sampled from a man in his thirties or forties in good health.

The chain is built from TRBV9 and TRBJ2-7; no clear D. Germline CDR1 and CDR2: SGDLS and YYNGEE. V was trimmed by 4 bases and J by 3 bases, leaving 20 bases between them. The CDR3 spans 16 residues. This CDR3 is CASSPRSSPANYEQYF. CDR3 bases: TGTGCCAGCAGCCCCCGTAGCTCCCCAGCAAACTACGAGCAGTACTTC. The variable domain in full, completed from reference TRBV9 and TRBJ2-7, reads DSGVTQTPKHLITATGQRVTLRCSPRSGDLSVYWYQQSLDQGLQFLIQYYNGEERAKGNILERFSAQQFPDLHSELNLSSLELGDSALYFCASSPRSSPANYEQYFGPGTRLTVT.

This rearrangement joins TRBV28 to TRBJ1-5; a weak D match, TRBD1 (6 bases). V shed 5 bases and J shed 7 bases, with 9 bases lying between them. The CDR3 runs 12 residues. Germline CDR1 MDHEN, CDR2 SYDVKM. CDR3 sequence reads: CASSTGKQPQHF. CDR3 nucleotide sequence: TGTGCCAGCAGTACAGGGAAGCAGCCCCAGCATTTT.

The chain links TRBV7-2 to TRBJ1-1; TRBD1 might be the D (6 bases). The germline CDR1 and CDR2 sequences are SGHTA and FQGNSA. V was shortened by 5 bases and J by 5 bases, with 12 bases between the two germline ends. The CDR3 is made up of 13 amino acids. Here the CDR3 reads CASSQFRGTEAFF. CDR3 DNA sequence: TGTGCCAGCAGCCAATTCAGGGGAACTGAAGCTTTCTTT.

The V call is TRBV2, the J call TRBJ1-1, with 10 positions matching TRBD1. V lost 4 bases, J lost 0 bases, and 5 bases stayed unmatched. Germline V gene sequence: CDR1 SNHLY, CDR2 FYNNEI. The CDR3 sequence is 16 residues long. CDR3 amino acids: CASSVRDRGVNTEAFF. The CDR3 bases are TGTGCCAGCAGTGTCCGGGACAGGGGAGTGAACACTGAAGCTTTCTTT.

The rearrangement uses TRBV5-1 and TRBJ2-7; 10 nucleotides align to TRBD2. There are 18 residues in the CDR3. Looked up from germline, CDR1 is SGHRS and CDR2 is YFSETQ. J lost 4 bases, V lost 0 bases, and 13 bases had no gene match. The CDR3 sequence is CASSLARRIGLAVYEQYF. The CDR3 coding sequence is TGCGCCAGCAGCTTGGCAAGGCGGATAGGACTAGCGGTGTACGAGCAGTACTTC.

This sequence joins TRBV5-1 and TRBJ2-1; D uncertain. This CDR3 has 15 amino acids. Trimming took off 5 bases at V and 8 bases at J, with 20 bases between the two ends. Per germline, CDR1 SGHRS and CDR2 YFSETQ. This chain's CDR3 is CASSQAYQQSHEQFF. The CDR3 nucleotides are TGCGCCAGCAGTCAAGCGTACCAACAATCCCATGAGCAGTTCTTC.

The chain employs TRBV27 and TRBJ2-5, with 14 bases identical to TRBD2. Germline V gives CDR1 MNHEY, CDR2 SMNVEV (reference sequence). CDR3 size: 16 residues. V shed 6 bases and J 1 base; nucleotides not matched to a gene: 4. The CDR3 region is CASSLGLAGAQETQYF. CDR3 nucleotide sequence: TGTGCCAGCAGCCTGGGACTAGCGGGAGCCCAAGAGACCCAGTACTTC.

The gene calls are TRBV19 and TRBJ2-7; 7 bases fit TRBD1. V lost 5 bases, J lost 2 bases, and 12 bases stayed unmatched. CDR3 length: 16 amino acids. Germline CDR1 LNHDA, CDR2 SQIVND (reference sequence). CDR3 protein: CASSWQGDLKTYEQYF. The CDR3 DNA sequence: TGTGCCAGTAGTTGGCAGGGGGACCTAAAAACCTACGAGCAGTACTTC.

V usage is TRBV9 and J usage is TRBJ1-5; D unresolved. Trimming pared 3 bases from V and 2 bases from J, leaving 9 bases between. The CDR3 loop spans 14 amino acids. Germline CDR1 is SGDLS and CDR2 is YYNGEE. CDR3 sequence reads: CASSAGNRNQPQHF. CDR3 DNA sequence: TGTGCCAGCAGCGCTGGAAATCGCAATCAGCCCCAGCATTTT.

The CDR3 spells CASSVRDREGKLFF. The CDR3 nucleotides read TGTGCCAGCAGTGTACGGGACAGGGAAGGAAAACTGTTTTTT. The chain combines TRBV28 with TRBJ1-4; TRBD1 matches 9 bases. V gave up 5 bases and J gave up 10 bases; unmatched junction bases: 8. CDR1 and CDR2 from the germline V gene are MDHEN and SYDVKM. There are 14 residues in the CDR3.

The CDR3 is CASSARDRLNEQFF. In DNA, the CDR3 is TGTGCCAGCAGCGCCCGGGACCGTTTAAATGAGCAGTTCTTC. V is TRBV9 and J is TRBJ2-1, with D possibly called TRBD1 or TRBD2 (5 bases each). Germline assignment: CDR1 SGDLS and CDR2 YYNGEE. This CDR3 has 14 amino acids. Deletions cut 3 bases from V and 7 bases from J, with 14 bases between.

The chain joins TRBV5-1 to TRBJ2-3, with a weak D call TRBD2 (10 bases). This CDR3 spans 18 amino acids. Deletions cut 6 bases from V and 3 bases from J, with 26 bases between. Germline V gene lookup returns CDR1 SGHRS and CDR2 YFSETQ. For the CDR3, the DNA is TGCGCCAGCAAGAGGGACGGGACAGGGACTAGCGTAACAGATACGCAGTATTTT. Protein sequence: CASKRDGTGTSVTDTQYF.